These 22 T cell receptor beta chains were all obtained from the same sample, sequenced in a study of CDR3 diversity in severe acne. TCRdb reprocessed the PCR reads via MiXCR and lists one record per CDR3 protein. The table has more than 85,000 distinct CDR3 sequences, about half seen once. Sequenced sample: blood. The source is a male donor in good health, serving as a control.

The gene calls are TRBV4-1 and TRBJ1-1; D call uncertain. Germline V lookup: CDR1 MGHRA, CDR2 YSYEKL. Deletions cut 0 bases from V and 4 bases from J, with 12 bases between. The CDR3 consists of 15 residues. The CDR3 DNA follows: TGCGCCAGCAGCCAAGAAGAGCTCGTCGGCACTGAAGCTTTCTTT. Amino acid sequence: CASSQEELVGTEAFF.

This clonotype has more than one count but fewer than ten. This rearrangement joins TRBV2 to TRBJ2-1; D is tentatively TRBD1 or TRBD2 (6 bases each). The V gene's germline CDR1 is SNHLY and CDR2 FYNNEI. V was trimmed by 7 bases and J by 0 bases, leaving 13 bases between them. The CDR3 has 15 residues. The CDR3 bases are TGTGCCAGCACCAGGCGGGACATCTCCTACAATGAGCAGTTCTTC. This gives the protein CASTRRDISYNEQFF.

CDR3 protein: CASNSQGLNTEAFF. Here the CDR3 DNA reads TGTGCCAGCAATTCACAGGGGCTAAACACTGAAGCTTTCTTT. This sequence joins TRBV6-5 and TRBJ1-1; 7 bases match TRBD1. With 7 bases clipped from V and 2 bases from J, the junction kept 7 bases outside the gene matches. This CDR3 comprises 14 residues. Germline CDR1 reads MNHEY; CDR2 reads SVGAGI.

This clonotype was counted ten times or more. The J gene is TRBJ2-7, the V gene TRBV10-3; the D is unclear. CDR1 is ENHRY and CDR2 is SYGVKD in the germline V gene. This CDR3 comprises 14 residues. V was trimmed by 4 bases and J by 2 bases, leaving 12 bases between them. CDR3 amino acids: CAISVTIGTYEQYF. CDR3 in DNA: TGTGCCATCAGTGTCACCATAGGGACCTACGAGCAGTACTTC.

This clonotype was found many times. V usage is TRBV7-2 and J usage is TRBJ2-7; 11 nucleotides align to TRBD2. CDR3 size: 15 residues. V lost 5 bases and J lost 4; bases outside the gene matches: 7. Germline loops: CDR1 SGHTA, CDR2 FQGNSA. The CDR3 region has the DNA TGTGCCAGCAGCCAACTAGCGGGAGCCAGTTACGAGCAGTACTTC. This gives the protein CASSQLAGASYEQYF.

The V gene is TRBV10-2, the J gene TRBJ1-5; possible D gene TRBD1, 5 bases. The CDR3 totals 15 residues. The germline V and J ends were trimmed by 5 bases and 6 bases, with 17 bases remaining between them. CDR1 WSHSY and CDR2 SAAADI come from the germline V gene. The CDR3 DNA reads TGCGCCAGCAGTTACCTCGGGGGGGGTAGTCAGCCCCAGCATTTT. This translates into CASSYLGGGSQPQHF.

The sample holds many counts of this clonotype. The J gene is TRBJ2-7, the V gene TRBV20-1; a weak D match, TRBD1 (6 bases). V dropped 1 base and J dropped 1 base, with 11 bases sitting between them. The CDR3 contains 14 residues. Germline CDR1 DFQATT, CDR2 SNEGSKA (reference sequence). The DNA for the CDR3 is TGCAGTGCTAGAGGGGGGCAGGGGTCCTACGAGCAGTACTTC. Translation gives CSARGGQGSYEQYF.

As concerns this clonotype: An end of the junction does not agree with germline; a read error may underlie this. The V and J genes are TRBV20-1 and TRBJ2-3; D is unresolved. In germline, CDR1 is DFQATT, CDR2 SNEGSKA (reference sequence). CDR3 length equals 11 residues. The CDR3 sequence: CSARDPVLQNF. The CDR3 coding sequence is TGCAGTGCTAGAGATCCGGTGCTGCAGAATTTT.

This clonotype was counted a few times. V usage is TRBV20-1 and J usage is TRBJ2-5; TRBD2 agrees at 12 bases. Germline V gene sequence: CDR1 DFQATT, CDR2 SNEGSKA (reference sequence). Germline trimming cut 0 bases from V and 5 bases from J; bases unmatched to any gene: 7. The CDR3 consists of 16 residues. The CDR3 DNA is TGCAGTGCTAGAGATGCTAGCGGGAGGGTCCGGGAGACCCAGTACTTC. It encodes CSARDASGRVRETQYF.

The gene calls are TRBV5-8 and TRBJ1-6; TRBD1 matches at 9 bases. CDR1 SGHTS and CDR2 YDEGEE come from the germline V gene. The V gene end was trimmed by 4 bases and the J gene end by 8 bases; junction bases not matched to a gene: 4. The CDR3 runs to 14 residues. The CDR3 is CASSRGTGYSPLHF. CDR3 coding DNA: TGTGCCAGCAGCCGCGGGACAGGGTATTCACCCCTCCACTTT.

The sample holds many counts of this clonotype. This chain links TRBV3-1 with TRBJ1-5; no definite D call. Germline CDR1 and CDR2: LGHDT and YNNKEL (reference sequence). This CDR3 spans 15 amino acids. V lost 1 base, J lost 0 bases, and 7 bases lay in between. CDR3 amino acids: CASSQASGSNQPQHF. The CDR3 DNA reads TGTGCCAGCAGCCAAGCCTCGGGTAGCAATCAGCCCCAGCATTTT. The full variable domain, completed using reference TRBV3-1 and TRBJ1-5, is DTAVSQTPKYLVTQMGNDKSIKCEQNLGHDTMYWYKQDSKKFLKIMFSYNNKELIINETVPNRFSPKSPDKAHLNLHINSLELGDSAVYFCASSQASGSNQPQHFGDGTRLSIL.

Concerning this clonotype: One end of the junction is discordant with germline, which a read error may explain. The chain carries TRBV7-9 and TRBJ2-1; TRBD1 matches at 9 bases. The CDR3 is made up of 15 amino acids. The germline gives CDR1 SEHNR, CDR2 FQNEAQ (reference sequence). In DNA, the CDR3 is TGTGCTAGCAGTTTTGGAGGGACAGGGAGGGGTGAGCAGTTCTTC. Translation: CASSFGGTGRGEQFF.

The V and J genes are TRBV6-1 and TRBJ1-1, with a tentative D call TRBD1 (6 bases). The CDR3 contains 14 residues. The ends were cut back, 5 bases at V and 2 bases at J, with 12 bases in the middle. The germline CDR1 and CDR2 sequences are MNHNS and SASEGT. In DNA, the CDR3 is TGTGCCAGCAGTTGGACAGAGCCTAACACTGAAGCTTTCTTT. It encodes CASSWTEPNTEAFF.

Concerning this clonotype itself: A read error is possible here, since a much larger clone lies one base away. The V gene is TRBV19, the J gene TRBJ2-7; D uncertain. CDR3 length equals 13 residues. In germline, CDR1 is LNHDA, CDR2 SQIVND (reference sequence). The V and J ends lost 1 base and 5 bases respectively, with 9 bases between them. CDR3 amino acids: CASSIGAANEQYF. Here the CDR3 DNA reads TGTGCCAGTAGTATAGGTGCGGCCAACGAGCAGTACTTC.

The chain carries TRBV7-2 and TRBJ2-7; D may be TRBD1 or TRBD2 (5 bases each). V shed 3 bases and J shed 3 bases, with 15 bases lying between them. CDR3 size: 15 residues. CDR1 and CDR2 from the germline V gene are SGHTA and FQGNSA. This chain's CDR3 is CASSLAVGEIYEQYF. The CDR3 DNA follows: TGTGCCAGCAGCTTGGCGGTGGGGGAGATCTACGAGCAGTACTTC.

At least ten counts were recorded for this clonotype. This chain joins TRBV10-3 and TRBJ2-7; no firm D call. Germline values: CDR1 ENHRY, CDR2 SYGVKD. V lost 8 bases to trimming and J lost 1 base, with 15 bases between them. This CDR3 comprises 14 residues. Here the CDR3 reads CAIADAPASYEQYF. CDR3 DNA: TGTGCCATCGCTGATGCGCCAGCTTCCTACGAGCAGTACTTC.

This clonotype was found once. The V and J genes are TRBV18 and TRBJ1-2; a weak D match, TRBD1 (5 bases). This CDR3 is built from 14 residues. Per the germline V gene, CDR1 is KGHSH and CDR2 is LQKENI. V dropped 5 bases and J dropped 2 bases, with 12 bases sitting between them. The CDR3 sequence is CASSSRDGNYGYTF. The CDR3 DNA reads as TGTGCCAGCTCATCCCGGGACGGAAACTATGGCTACACCTTC.

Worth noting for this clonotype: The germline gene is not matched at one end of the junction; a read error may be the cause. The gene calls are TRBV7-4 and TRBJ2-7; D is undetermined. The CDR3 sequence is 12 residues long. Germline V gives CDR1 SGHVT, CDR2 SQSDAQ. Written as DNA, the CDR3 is TGTGCCAGCAGTGCCGGGTCTCACGAGGAGTACTTC. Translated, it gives CASSAGSHEEYF.

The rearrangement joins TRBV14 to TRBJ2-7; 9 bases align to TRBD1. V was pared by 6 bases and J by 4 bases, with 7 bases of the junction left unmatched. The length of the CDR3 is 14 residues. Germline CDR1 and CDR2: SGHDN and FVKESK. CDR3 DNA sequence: TGTGCCAGCAGGGATTCCGGGACAGGGTACGAGCAGTACTTC. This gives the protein CASRDSGTGYEQYF.

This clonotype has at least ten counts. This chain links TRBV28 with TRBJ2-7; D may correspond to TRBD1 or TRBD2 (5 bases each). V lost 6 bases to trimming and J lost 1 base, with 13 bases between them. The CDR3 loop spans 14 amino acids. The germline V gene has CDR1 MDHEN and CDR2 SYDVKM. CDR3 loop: CASSLTGLSYEQYF. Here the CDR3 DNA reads TGTGCCAGCAGCCTTACAGGACTGTCCTACGAGCAGTACTTC.

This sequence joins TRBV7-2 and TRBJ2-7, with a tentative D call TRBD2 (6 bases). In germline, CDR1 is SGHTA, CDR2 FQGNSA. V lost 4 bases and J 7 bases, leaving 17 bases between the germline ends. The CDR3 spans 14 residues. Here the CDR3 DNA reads TGTGCCAGCAGCTCCTCGACTAGTCGGAATGAGCAGTACTTC. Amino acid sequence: CASSSSTSRNEQYF. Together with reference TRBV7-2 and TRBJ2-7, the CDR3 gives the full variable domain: GAGVSQSPSNKVTEKGKDVELRCDPISGHTALYWYRQSLGQGLEFLIYFQGNSAPDKSGLPSDRFSAERTGGSVSTLTIQRTQQEDSAVYLCASSSSTSRNEQYFGPGTRLTVT.

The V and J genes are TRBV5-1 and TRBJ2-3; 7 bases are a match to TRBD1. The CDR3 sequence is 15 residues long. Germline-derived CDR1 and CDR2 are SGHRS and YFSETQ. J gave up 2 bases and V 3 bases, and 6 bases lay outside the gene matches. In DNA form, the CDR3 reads TGCGCCAGCAGCTCGGGACAGCTCTTCACAGATACGCAGTATTTT. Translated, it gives CASSSGQLFTDTQYF.